This T cell receptor (beta chain) came from a study of T cells after yellow fever vaccination. Whole-study context: The SMART-Seq v4 Ultra Low Input method served to prepare the low-cell-number fractions.

The CDR3 consists of 15 residues. The germline V gene encodes CDR1 LGHNA and CDR2 YSLEER. Trimming took 3 bases from V and 6 from J; bases not matched to a gene: 9. The sample holds a few counts of this clonotype. Antigen: not known. Findings of the study overall: It was the secondary response that reached its peak faster, day 5 versus 15, but it was weaker.

5'RACE template switching added a universal primer site and UMIs to TCR cDNA. TCRdb re-called the 5' RACE reads through MiXCR, storing one row per CDR3 protein. Among some 320,000 distinct CDR3 sequences listed, more than 8.5% were seen once. The sequenced sample was PBMCs, obtained on the day of the first yellow fever vaccination. This chain connects TRBV4-3 to TRBJ2-7; 9 bases agree with TRBD1. This receptor was taken from a young man who received the YFV17D yellow fever vaccine. The CDR3 nucleotides are TGCGCCAGCAGCCACCTCCGGGACAGGGACTCCGAGCAGTACTTC. Residues: CASSHLRDRDSEQYF.